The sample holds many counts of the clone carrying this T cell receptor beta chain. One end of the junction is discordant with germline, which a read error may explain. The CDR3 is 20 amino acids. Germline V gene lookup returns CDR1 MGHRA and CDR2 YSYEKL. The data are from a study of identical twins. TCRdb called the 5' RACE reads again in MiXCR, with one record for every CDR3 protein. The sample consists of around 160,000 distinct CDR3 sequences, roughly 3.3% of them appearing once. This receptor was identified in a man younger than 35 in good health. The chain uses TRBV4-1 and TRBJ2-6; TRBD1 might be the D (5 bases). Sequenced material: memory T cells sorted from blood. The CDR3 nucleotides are TGCGCCAGCAGCCAAAGGAGAAACAGGCGACACCAAGGTGGGGCCAACGTCCTGACCTTC. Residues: CASSQRRNRRHQGGANVLTF.